This TCR beta chain was obtained from a study of cytomegalovirus exposure and HLA in healthy donors. Findings of the study overall: The CMV antigen specificity of a few CMV-associated chains was confirmed through in vitro analysis. V- and J-gene trimming in TCR beta was tied to a missense DCLRE1C variant by an analysis performed later.

Remarks on this clone: Its antigen remains unknown.

PCR employed 60 Vbeta and 13 Jbeta primers. Assay used: immunoSEQ multiplex PCR; TCRdb lists only in-frame clones, some missing. The table has 95,000 to 150,000 clones, about 85% seen once; the top ten hold approximately 4%. Per germline, CDR1 GTSNPN and CDR2 SVGIG (reference sequence). The CDR3 contains 18 residues. Unmatched junction bases numbered 19, after V lost 2 bases and J lost 9 bases. This sequence joins TRBV30 and TRBJ2-3, with 11 bases that match TRBD2. Sequenced material: PBMCs. The sequence was obtained from a man between 18 and 35 years old in good health and CMV-seropositive. In DNA form, the CDR3 reads TGTGCCTGGAGTACCACTGACCCGGGACTAGCGGTTCCGGGGACGCAGTATTTT. Translating gives CAWSTTDPGLAVPGTQYF.